These T cell receptor beta chains were read from a single sample in a study of blood T cell repertoires in COVID-19. Using immunoSEQ multiplex PCR, the repertoire was profiled, and TCRdb retains in-frame clones only, with some absent. The sample shows under 200,000 clones, more than 75% of them seen only once. The specimen was peripheral blood. The receptors were sampled from a woman aged 50 to 60 with COVID-19, enrolled during active disease. The CDR3 runs from the conserved cysteine through the conserved F or W.

len: 15; v_gene: TRBV5-1; CDR3aa: CASSGGTGEWEKLFF
len: 15; v_gene: TRBV6-5; CDR3aa: CASSPIGGGGEKLFF
len: 19; v_gene: TRBV21-1; CDR3aa: CASSKQGREGQGCNQPQHF
len: 14; v_gene: TRBV9; CDR3aa: CASSVAGGGSPLHF
len: 15; v_gene: TRBV30; CDR3aa: CAWENRGLRDSPLHF
len: 15; v_gene: TRBV6-2/TRBV6-3; CDR3aa: CASSSVRTGNNEQFF
len: 15; v_gene: TRBV5-1; CDR3aa: CASSWGGTGTYEQYF
len: 14; v_gene: TRBV7-8; CDR3aa: CASSLGALADTQYF
len: 16; v_gene: TRBV3-1/TRBV3-2; CDR3aa: CASSQDSYYSNQPQHF
len: 13; v_gene: TRBV2; CDR3aa: CASSEGTGYEQYF
len: 14; v_gene: TRBV12-2; CDR3aa: CASRLGGRGETQYF
len: 14; v_gene: TRBV2; CDR3aa: CASSVSSEGGEQFF
len: 12; v_gene: TRBV6-5; CDR3aa: CASRGYTGELFF
len: 14; v_gene: TRBV5-1; CDR3aa: CASSLRTGPDEQYF
len: 16; v_gene: TRBV7-9; CDR3aa: CASSQRGQGELETQYF
len: 19; v_gene: TRBV27; CDR3aa: CASSSTIQGALNYNNEQFF
len: 13; v_gene: TRBV28; CDR3aa: CASSLYSNSPLHF
len: 15; v_gene: TRBV28; CDR3aa: CASSSTSGGYYEQYF
len: 13; v_gene: TRBV11-2; CDR3aa: CASSLDPLYEQYF
len: 12; v_gene: TRBV30; CDR3aa: CAWRPTGETQYF
len: 16; v_gene: TRBV6-5; CDR3aa: CASSSTGTGGTDTQYF
len: 15; v_gene: TRBV6-5; CDR3aa: CASSTTSGVGYEQYF
len: 12; v_gene: TRBV28; CDR3aa: CASSWRTGELFF
len: 16; v_gene: TRBV7-9; CDR3aa: CASSPPWGGNQETQYF
len: 16; v_gene: TRBV18; CDR3aa: CASSAGRTGGFQPQHF
len: 12; v_gene: TRBV30; CDR3aa: CAWSLTGSGYTF
len: 16; v_gene: TRBV28; CDR3aa: CASITPGTGFTDTQYF
len: 14; v_gene: TRBV11-2; CDR3aa: CASSLERGAYEQYF
len: 16; v_gene: TRBV28; CDR3aa: CASRRTSGGAGYEQYF
len: 15; v_gene: TRBV5-1; CDR3aa: CASSSRTGGMNEQFF
len: 15; v_gene: TRBV2; CDR3aa: CASSEPSGGADTQYF
len: 13; v_gene: TRBV6-5; CDR3aa: CASTTRRNTEAFF
len: 17; v_gene: TRBV30; CDR3aa: CAWPDSGGSSGANVLTF
len: 20; v_gene: TRBV23-1; CDR3aa: CASSQSPDSGGPRLRETQYF
len: 14; v_gene: TRBV7-2; CDR3aa: CASSQGTAQGGYTF
len: 16; v_gene: TRBV4-2; CDR3aa: CASSLNRDRDSYEQYF
len: 13; v_gene: TRBV11-3; CDR3aa: CASSLAGYEKLFF
len: 14; v_gene: TRBV28; CDR3aa: CASNWGQGTDTQYF
len: 17; v_gene: TRBV4-2; CDR3aa: CASSQDWGGVASDEQYF
len: 16; v_gene: TRBV28; CDR3aa: CASSSLTGPSGNTIYF
len: 14; v_gene: TRBV2; CDR3aa: CASSESPRVPEQFF
len: 15; v_gene: TRBV4-1; CDR3aa: CASSRPGQGNHEQFF
len: 15; v_gene: TRBV10-1; CDR3aa: CASRISLAGDNEQFF
len: 16; v_gene: TRBV5-1; CDR3aa: CASGLTGTSRTDTQYF
len: 13; v_gene: TRBV2; CDR3aa: CASSQGPTDTQYF
len: 16; v_gene: TRBV7-3; CDR3aa: CASSLSPGQGPDTQYF